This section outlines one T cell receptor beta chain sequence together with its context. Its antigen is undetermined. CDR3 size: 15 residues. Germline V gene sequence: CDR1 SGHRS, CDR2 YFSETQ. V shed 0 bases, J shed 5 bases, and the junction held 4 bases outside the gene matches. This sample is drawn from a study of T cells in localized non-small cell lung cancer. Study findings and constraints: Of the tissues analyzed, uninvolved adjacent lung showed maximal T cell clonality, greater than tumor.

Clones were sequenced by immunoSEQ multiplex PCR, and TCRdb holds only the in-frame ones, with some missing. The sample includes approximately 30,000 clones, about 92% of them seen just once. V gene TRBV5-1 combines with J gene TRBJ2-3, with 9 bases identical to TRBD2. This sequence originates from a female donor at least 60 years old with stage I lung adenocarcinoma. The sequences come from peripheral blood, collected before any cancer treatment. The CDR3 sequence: CASSLGTSVQDTQYF. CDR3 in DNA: TGCGCCAGCAGCTTGGGGACTAGCGTTCAAGATACGCAGTATTTT.